Listed below are T cell receptor beta chains from one sample, sequenced in a study of blood T cell repertoires in COVID-19. Here immunoSEQ multiplex PCR was the method, and the copy in TCRdb shows in-frame clones only, minus some. The data show about 120,000 clones, with around 85% seen just once and 10% to 15% held by the top ten. The source material was peripheral blood. Every receptor here comes from a human donor in a cohort sampled during active COVID-19. Each CDR3 is given with its conserved first and last residue. A D gene is named only where the DNA matches it firmly. Clone size, where shown, is once, few, many, or a class for clones that have expanded.

size,V,D,J,CDR3,DNA
NA,TRBV19,TRBD1,TRBJ1-4,CASSLRPTGQGYEKLFF,TGTGCCAGTAGTCTCAGACCGACGGGACAGGGGTATGAAAAACTGTTTTTT
many,TRBV16,TRBD1,TRBJ1-6,CASARDRRRYSPLHF,TGTGCCAGCGCCCGGGACAGGAGAAGATATTCACCCCTCCACTTT
NA,TRBV7-2,TRBD1,TRBJ1-2,CASSFGQGTAMRYTF,TGTGCCAGCAGCTTCGGACAGGGAACGGCTATGCGTTACACCTTC
NA,TRBV6-1,TRBD2,TRBJ2-7,CASSESRGGTYEQYF,TGTGCCAGCAGTGAATCCCGCGGGGGGACGTACGAGCAGTACTTC
NA,TRBV4-1,NA,TRBJ2-3,CASSQDGQSTDTQYF,TGCGCCAGCAGCCAAGACGGACAATCAACAGATACGCAGTATTTT
NA,TRBV20-1,TRBD2,TRBJ2-5,CSASEWASGALQETQYF,TGCAGTGCTAGTGAGTGGGCTAGCGGGGCACTCCAAGAGACCCAGTACTTC
NA,TRBV19,NA,TRBJ1-1,CASSGFDGFSTEAFF,TGTGCCAGTAGCGGCTTCGACGGGTTTTCCACTGAAGCTTTCTTT
NA,TRBV5-1,NA,TRBJ2-5,CASSLLRGAGQETQYF,TGCGCCAGCAGCCTCCTTAGAGGGGCGGGACAAGAGACCCAGTACTTC
NA,TRBV5-4,NA,TRBJ2-5,CASSYGQSQETQYF,TGTGCCAGCAGCTACGGACAGTCCCAAGAGACCCAGTACTTC
NA,TRBV19,NA,TRBJ1-1,CASNLRNTEAFF,TGTGCCAGTAATCTTAGAAACACTGAAGCTTTCTTT
NA,TRBV19,NA,TRBJ2-7,CASSTQQGYEQYF,TGTGCCAGTAGTACCCAACAGGGTTACGAGCAGTACTTC
few,TRBV7-5,NA,TRBJ1-5,CVRSTYPGRTYSNQPQHF,TGTGTCAGAAGCACCTATCCGGGAAGGACTTATAGCAATCAGCCCCAGCATTTT
NA,TRBV21-1,NA,TRBJ1-5,CASSTAYRGSNQPQHF,TGTGCCAGCAGCACCGCCTACAGGGGTAGCAATCAGCCCCAGCATTTT
few,TRBV7-8,NA,TRBJ1-5,CASSLAGRGLGNQPQHF,TGTGCCAGCAGCTTAGCGGGGCGGGGGCTGGGCAATCAGCCCCAGCATTTT
NA,TRBV6-5,TRBD1,TRBJ1-4,CASSYNPGQGGEKLFF,TGTGCCAGCAGTTATAATCCGGGACAGGGTGGTGAAAAACTGTTTTTT
NA,TRBV10-3,NA,TRBJ2-5,CAISDPNQETQYF,TGTGCCATCAGTGACCCCAACCAAGAGACCCAGTACTTC
once,TRBV5-1,TRBD2,TRBJ2-3,CASSSGTSGGRRTDTQYF,TGCGCCAGCAGCTCCGGGACTAGCGGGGGACGCCGCACAGATACGCAGTATTTT
NA,TRBV6-6,TRBD2,TRBJ2-3,CASSQLAGRPSTDTQYF,TGTGCCAGCAGTCAACTAGCGGGGAGGCCTAGCACAGATACGCAGTATTTT
NA,TRBV28,NA,TRBJ1-1,CASSLGRDAEAFF,TGTGCCAGCAGTTTAGGGAGGGACGCCGAAGCTTTCTTT
NA,TRBV15,NA,TRBJ2-6,CATSKQGFNSGANVLTF,TGTGCCACCAGCAAACAGGGTTTCAACTCTGGGGCCAACGTCCTGACTTTC
NA,TRBV11-2,NA,TRBJ2-4,CASSSVGGAKNIQYF,TGTGCCAGCAGTTCCGTTGGGGGGGCCAAAAACATTCAGTACTTC
once,TRBV6-1,NA,TRBJ1-1,CASSEGAGRRGAFF,TGTGCCAGCAGTGAGGGGGCAGGTAGAAGAGGAGCTTTCTTT
NA,TRBV5-5,TRBD2,TRBJ2-1,CASSGLAGGPDEQFF,TGTGCCAGCAGCGGACTAGCGGGGGGGCCAGATGAGCAGTTCTTC
NA,TRBV9,NA,TRBJ2-7,CASSYGTGSYEQYF,TGTGCCAGCAGCTACGGGACTGGCTCCTACGAGCAGTACTTC
few,TRBV25-1,NA,TRBJ2-5,CASSEFRGGQETQYF,TGTGCCAGCAGTGAATTTAGGGGAGGACAAGAGACCCAGTACTTC
NA,TRBV5-1,NA,TRBJ2-3,CASSFPGTPSTDTQYF,TGCGCCAGCAGCTTTCCCGGGACACCGAGCACAGATACGCAGTATTTT
many,TRBV6-5,TRBD1,TRBJ2-7,CASSSGQEGNSEQYF,TGTGCCAGCAGTTCGGGACAGGAGGGTAATTCCGAGCAGTACTTC
NA,TRBV10-1,NA,TRBJ2-1,CASSPQAGGYNEQFF,TGCGCCAGCAGTCCGCAGGCCGGAGGTTACAATGAGCAGTTCTTC
NA,TRBV5-1,NA,TRBJ2-1,CASSWDIDNEQFF,TGCGCCAGCAGCTGGGACATCGACAATGAGCAGTTCTTC
NA,TRBV28,TRBD1,TRBJ2-2,CASSFSRQGTGELFF,TGTGCCAGCAGTTTCTCTCGACAGGGGACCGGGGAGCTGTTTTTT
NA,TRBV11-3,NA,TRBJ2-2,CASSPRRAGELFF,TGTGCCAGCAGCCCACGGAGGGCCGGGGAGCTGTTTTTT
NA,TRBV5-4,NA,TRBJ2-1,CASSLYNEQFF,TGTGCCAGCAGCCTATACAATGAGCAGTTCTTC
NA,TRBV10-3,TRBD2,TRBJ2-1,CAISVAGGSDEQFF,TGTGCCATCAGTGTAGCGGGGGGGAGCGATGAGCAGTTCTTC
NA,TRBV6-5,TRBD2,TRBJ2-7,CATGLADTYEQYF,TGTGCCACGGGACTAGCGGACACCTACGAGCAGTACTTC
NA,TRBV3-1/TRBV3-2,TRBD1,TRBJ1-5,CASIGPGTGKEEPQHF,TGTGCCAGCATAGGTCCCGGGACAGGGAAAGAAGAGCCCCAGCATTTT
NA,TRBV3-1/TRBV3-2,TRBD1,TRBJ2-6,CASSQDLTGESSGANVLTF,TGTGCCAGCAGCCAGGACCTGACAGGGGAAAGCTCTGGGGCCAACGTCCTGACTTTC
NA,TRBV7-8,NA,TRBJ1-3,CASSLRQVSGNTIYF,TGTGCCAGCAGCTTACGACAGGTCTCTGGAAACACCATATATTTT
NA,TRBV7-9,TRBD2,TRBJ2-5,CASNPSGAPETQYF,TGTGCCAGCAACCCTAGCGGGGCGCCAGAGACCCAGTACTTC
NA,TRBV19,TRBD1,TRBJ1-6,CASSGQGSAPLHF,TGTGCCAGTAGCGGACAGGGCAGTGCACCCCTCCACTTT
NA,TRBV29-1,NA,TRBJ2-3,CSVDGSTDTQYF,TGCAGCGTTGACGGGAGCACAGATACGCAGTATTTT
NA,TRBV6-5,TRBD2,TRBJ2-7,CASKASGGAGEQYF,TGTGCCAGCAAGGCTAGCGGGGGGGCAGGCGAGCAGTACTTC
NA,TRBV28,NA,TRBJ1-3,CASSTLTSFSGNTIYF,TGTGCCAGCAGCACTCTGACATCCTTCTCTGGAAACACCATATATTTT
once,TRBV19,NA,TRBJ2-5,CASSAQPRETQYF,TGTGCCAGTAGTGCCCAACCCAGGGAGACCCAGTACTTC
NA,TRBV4-2,TRBD2,TRBJ2-2,CASSQVGLAEYTGELFF,TGTGCCAGCAGCCAAGTAGGACTAGCGGAATACACCGGGGAGCTGTTTTTT
NA,TRBV28,TRBD1,TRBJ2-7,CASSLRDRIIYEQYF,TGTGCCAGCAGTTTAAGGGACAGGATCATCTACGAGCAGTACTTC
NA,TRBV10-1,NA,TRBJ1-5,CASSESKSGDVYSNQPQHF,TGCGCCAGCAGTGAGTCGAAGTCAGGGGACGTCTATAGCAATCAGCCCCAGCATTTT
NA,TRBV12-5,TRBD2,TRBJ2-3,CASGPRGGETDTQYF,TGTGCTAGTGGTCCCCGTGGGGGGGAAACAGATACGCAGTATTTT
NA,TRBV10-2,NA,TRBJ1-6,CASSPFENSPLHF,TGCGCCAGCAGCCCCTTTGAGAATTCACCCCTCCACTTT
NA,TRBV18,NA,TRBJ1-6,CASSPSVEEPLHF,TGTGCCAGCTCACCCTCAGTGGAGGAGCCCCTCCACTTT
NA,TRBV4-1,NA,TRBJ1-1,CASSQESGSEAFF,TGCGCCAGCAGCCAAGAATCCGGGTCTGAAGCTTTCTTT
NA,TRBV7-9,NA,TRBJ1-1,CASSLREGFTEAFF,TGTGCCAGCAGCTTAAGGGAGGGATTCACTGAAGCTTTCTTT
NA,TRBV29-1,NA,TRBJ1-2,CSAGVGSYGYTF,TGCAGCGCCGGGGTTGGGAGTTATGGCTACACCTTC
many,TRBV7-9,TRBD2,TRBJ2-1,CASSLGLAEYNEQFF,TGTGCCAGCAGCTTAGGACTAGCGGAGTACAATGAGCAGTTCTTC
NA,TRBV5-4,TRBD1,TRBJ2-1,CASSLGTGLRVNEQFF,TGTGCCAGCAGCTTGGGGACAGGGTTAAGGGTGAATGAGCAGTTCTTC
NA,TRBV2,NA,TRBJ2-5,CASSRGLQETQYF,TGTGCCAGCAGCCGAGGCCTCCAAGAGACCCAGTACTTC
few,TRBV12-3/TRBV12-4,NA,TRBJ2-7,CASSPKDSYEQYF,TGTGCCAGCAGTCCCAAGGACAGCTACGAGCAGTACTTC
NA,TRBV7-4,TRBD1,TRBJ1-2,CASSLAPRGQGYYGYTF,TGTGCCAGCAGCTTAGCCCCCAGGGGGCAGGGCTACTATGGCTACACCTTC
NA,TRBV25-1,TRBD1,TRBJ1-2,CASSEYGTGAYGYTF,TGTGCCAGCAGTGAATATGGGACAGGGGCCTATGGCTACACCTTC
NA,TRBV28,TRBD2,TRBJ2-1,CASSSQRGSSYNEQFF,TGTGCCAGCAGCTCGCAGCGGGGGAGCTCCTACAATGAGCAGTTCTTC
NA,TRBV30,NA,TRBJ1-2,CAWDGSYGYTF,TGTGCCTGGGACGGGAGCTATGGCTACACCTTC